The source of this TCR beta chain is a study of T cells in tumors after PD-1 blockade. At the level of the study: Patients had no prior checkpoint blockade, systemic immunosuppressants, or anti-cancer therapy within 4 weeks.

General observations from the study: Approximately 41% of tumor TCR clonotypes were also found in blood.

Worth noting for this clone: Its specificity is unknown.

Data came from immunoSEQ multiplex PCR; TCRdb stores just in-frame clones and leaves some out. The data contain about 20,000 clones, 78% of them singletons. Sequences were derived from PBMCs, sampled before anti-PD-1 treatment. The clonotype was recovered from a human donor with basal cell carcinoma.

CDR3 in DNA: TGTGCCAGCAGGAGTAACTCTGGGGCCAACGTCCTGACTTTC. This translates into CASRSNSGANVLTF. The rearrangement joins TRBV28 to TRBJ2-6, with D unclear. Germline loops: CDR1 MDHEN, CDR2 SYDVKM. The V and J ends lost 6 bases and 0 bases respectively, with 6 bases between them. CDR3 length: 14 residues.